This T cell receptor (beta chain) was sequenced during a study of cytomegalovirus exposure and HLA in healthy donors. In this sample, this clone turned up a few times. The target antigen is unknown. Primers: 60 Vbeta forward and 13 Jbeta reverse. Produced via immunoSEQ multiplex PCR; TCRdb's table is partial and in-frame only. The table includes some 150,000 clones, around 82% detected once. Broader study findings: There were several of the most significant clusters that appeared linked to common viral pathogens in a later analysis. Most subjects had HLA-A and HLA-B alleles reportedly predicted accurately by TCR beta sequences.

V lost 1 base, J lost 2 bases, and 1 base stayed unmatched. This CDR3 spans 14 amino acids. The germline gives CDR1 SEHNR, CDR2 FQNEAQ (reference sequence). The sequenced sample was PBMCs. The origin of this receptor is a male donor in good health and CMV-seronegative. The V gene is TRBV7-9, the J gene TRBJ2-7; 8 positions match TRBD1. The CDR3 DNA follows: TGTGCCAGCAGCTTAGGGACAGGGACCTACGAGCAGTACTTC. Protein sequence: CASSLGTGTYEQYF.